The T cell receptor (beta chain) under discussion was sequenced for a study of shared clonotypes between healthy human individuals. The method was immunoSEQ multiplex PCR; TCRdb's version includes in-frame clones alone and lacks a portion of them. The profile shows fewer than 3 million clones, about 90% of them singletons. Germline loops: CDR1 MDHEN, CDR2 SYDVKM. The V and J ends lost 5 bases and 2 bases respectively, with 13 bases between them. The CDR3 runs 14 residues. The genes are TRBV28 and TRBJ2-7; D possibly uses TRBD1 or TRBD2 (5 bases each). This receptor was obtained from a man aged 18 to 35 in good health. Some clones in this sample may be carry-over from other donors' samples. The sequenced sample consisted of naive CD4+ T cells from PBMCs. Specified subset: CD45RA+ positively selected. CDR3 nucleotides: TGTGCCAGCAGTGTAGGAGTGGGACCCTACGAGCAGTACTTC. It codes for CASSVGVGPYEQYF.